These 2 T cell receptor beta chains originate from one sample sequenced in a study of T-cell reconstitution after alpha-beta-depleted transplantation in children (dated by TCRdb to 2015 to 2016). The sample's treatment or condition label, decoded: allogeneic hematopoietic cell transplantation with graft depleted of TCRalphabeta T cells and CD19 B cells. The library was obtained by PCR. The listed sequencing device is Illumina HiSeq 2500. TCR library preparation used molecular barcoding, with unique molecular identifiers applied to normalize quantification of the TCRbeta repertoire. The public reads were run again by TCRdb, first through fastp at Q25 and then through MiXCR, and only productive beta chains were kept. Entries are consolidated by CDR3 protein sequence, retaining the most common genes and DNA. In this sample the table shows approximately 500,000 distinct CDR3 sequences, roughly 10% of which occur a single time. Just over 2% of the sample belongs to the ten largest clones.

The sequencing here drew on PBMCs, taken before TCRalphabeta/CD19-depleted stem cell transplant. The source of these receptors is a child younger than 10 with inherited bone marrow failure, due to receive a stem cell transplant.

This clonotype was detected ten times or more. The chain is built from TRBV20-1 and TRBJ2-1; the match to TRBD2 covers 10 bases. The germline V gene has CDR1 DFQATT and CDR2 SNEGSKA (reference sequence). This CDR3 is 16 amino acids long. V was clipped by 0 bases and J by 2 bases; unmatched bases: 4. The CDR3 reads CSARDLLAGAYNEQFF. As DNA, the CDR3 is TGCAGTGCTAGAGATCTCCTAGCGGGGGCCTACAATGAGCAGTTCTTC.

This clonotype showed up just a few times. The CDR3 loop reads CASSSGLALRGTGELFF. The CDR3 DNA reads as TGTGCCAGCAGCTCGGGACTAGCGCTCCGGGGCACCGGGGAGCTGTTTTTT. The chain is built from TRBV6-2 or TRBV6-3 and TRBJ2-2; 10 bases fit TRBD2. Germline lookup yields CDR1 MNHEY and CDR2 SVGEGT. This CDR3 comprises 17 residues. After removal of 6 bases from V and 4 bases from J, the junction contained 11 bases not matched to a gene.